Listed below are T cell receptor beta chains from one sample, sequenced in a study of T cells in Graves' hyperthyroidism and ophthalmopathy. MiXCR, applied by TCRdb to the multiplex PCR reads, yields one record per CDR3 protein. The table has 300,000 to 400,000 distinct CDR3 sequences, about a fifth seen once. Sequencing was carried out using blood. The receptors come from a young man with Graves' ophthalmopathy. The CDR3 runs from the conserved cysteine through the conserved F or W. Fields, in order: D gene, V gene, clone size, J gene, CDR3 DNA, CDR3 protein. D genes are given only for firm matches. Rows give clone size only sometimes, using once, few, many, or a class for an expanded clone.

.	TRBV5-1	few	TRBJ1-2	TGCGCCAGCAGCACCAACAGGGAAGTTTATGGCTACACCTTC	CASSTNREVYGYTF
TRBD2	TRBV20-1	.	TRBJ2-3	TGCAGTGCCGGGACTAGCGGGGGTGCCACAGATACGCAGTATTTT	CSAGTSGGATDTQYF
TRBD1	TRBV10-3	many	TRBJ2-1	TGTGCCATCAGGGGACAGGGAGGTAACAATGAGCAGTTCTTC	CAIRGQGGNNEQFF
TRBD1	TRBV12-3/TRBV12-4	.	TRBJ1-2	TGTGCCAGCAGCTACGGGTCGTGGGACAGGGTAATAAAGGGCTATGGCTACACCTTC	CASSYGSWDRVIKGYGYTF
.	TRBV6-1	.	TRBJ1-5	TGTGCCAGCAGCCTACAGGGACGGGGCAATCAGCCCCAGCATTTT	CASSLQGRGNQPQHF
TRBD1	TRBV7-9	.	TRBJ1-1	TGTGCCAGCAGCCGTACCGGGACAGGGGGTAAGGGGAACACTGAAGCTTTCTTT	CASSRTGTGGKGNTEAFF
TRBD2	TRBV11-2	few	TRBJ2-2	TGTGCCAGCAGCTTTCTCCCCGGGACTAGCGGGGGGGCGAGTACCGGGGAGCTGTTTTTT	CASSFLPGTSGGASTGELFF
TRBD1	TRBV11-2	.	TRBJ2-5	TGTGCCAGCAGCCCGGGACAGGGGGCCGGCGAGACCCAGTACTTC	CASSPGQGAGETQYF
TRBD1	TRBV19	.	TRBJ2-7	TGTGCCAGTAGTGGCCCAGGGGGCGAGCAGTACTTC	CASSGPGGEQYF
TRBD1	TRBV6-1	.	TRBJ1-6	TGTGCCAGCGGTCAGGGACAGGGGGCTCCTCCCTTGGGATCACCCCTCCACTTT	CASGQGQGAPPLGSPLHF
.	TRBV20-1	few	TRBJ1-1	TGCAGTGCTTACAAATCGGGTGGTGAAGCTTTCTTT	CSAYKSGGEAFF
.	TRBV20-1	many	TRBJ2-2	TGCAGTGCCAGTAGGGTATCGAACACCGGGGAGCTGTTTTTT	CSASRVSNTGELFF
.	TRBV7-2	many	TRBJ2-1	TGTGCCAGCAGCTCTGGCCTCGGGGAGCAGTTCTTC	CASSSGLGEQFF
.	TRBV4-1	.	TRBJ1-6	TGCGCCAGCAGCCAAGATACGGCGGACGTTAGCTCCTATAATTCACCCCTCCACTTT	CASSQDTADVSSYNSPLHF
TRBD1	TRBV11-2	many	TRBJ2-7	TGTGCCAGCAGCTTAGGCGACAGGGGCGAGCAGTACTTC	CASSLGDRGEQYF
.	TRBV11-1	few	TRBJ2-7	TGTGCCAGCAGCTTAGACTTGATTTACGAGCAGTACTTC	CASSLDLIYEQYF
.	TRBV5-1	many	TRBJ1-1	TGCGCCAGCAGCACTGGGGTAGGGACTGAGACTGAAGCTTTCTTT	CASSTGVGTETEAFF
TRBD1	TRBV7-8	many	TRBJ1-6	TGTGCCAGCAGCTTAATCGGGCAGGGGGATTCACCCCTCCACTTT	CASSLIGQGDSPLHF
.	TRBV5-8	few	TRBJ2-7	TGTGCCAGCAGCCGGAGGGGGCCGCACTACGAGCAGTACTTC	CASSRRGPHYEQYF
TRBD1	TRBV14	.	TRBJ1-3	TGTGCCAGCAGCCAAATATCGACAGGGCGCTCTGGAAACACCATATATTTT	CASSQISTGRSGNTIYF
.	TRBV9	.	TRBJ1-6	TGTGCCAGCAGCGTAAAAAGTACAGGGTTTAATTCACCCCTCCACTTT	CASSVKSTGFNSPLHF
.	TRBV6-1	many	TRBJ1-1	TGTGCCAGCTTTCAGGTGATGGTCACTGAAGCTTTCTTT	CASFQVMVTEAFF
.	TRBV5-1	.	TRBJ2-1	TGCGCCAGCAGGTACGGAGGAGAGCAGTTCTTC	CASRYGGEQFF
TRBD1	TRBV4-1	few	TRBJ2-1	TGCGCCAGCAGCCAAGATGTGACAGGGGTAGGAGGTGAGCAGTTCTTC	CASSQDVTGVGGEQFF
.	TRBV3-1	many	TRBJ1-2	TGTGCCAGCAGCCAAGCTTGGGGTGATCCGGGCTACACCTTC	CASSQAWGDPGYTF
TRBD2	TRBV7-9	.	TRBJ2-1	TGTGCCAGCAGTCGGGACTCTAGCGGGGTCCGCTACAATGAGCAGTTCTTC	CASSRDSSGVRYNEQFF
.	TRBV29-1	many	TRBJ2-5	TGCAGCGTTGGACCCTGGAGAGACAGCCAAGAGACCCAGTACTTC	CSVGPWRDSQETQYF
TRBD1	TRBV20-1	few	TRBJ2-4	TGCAGTGCTAGAACATACAGGGGTCTGACCATTCAGTACTTC	CSARTYRGLTIQYF
TRBD1	TRBV5-1	.	TRBJ2-3	TGCGCCAGCAGCGAAACCGGGACAGGGAATATAGATACGCAGTATTTT	CASSETGTGNIDTQYF
.	TRBV27	many	TRBJ1-1	TGTGCCAGCAGCCCTACCGGGACAATTTGGACTGAAGCTTTCTTT	CASSPTGTIWTEAFF
.	TRBV29-1	.	TRBJ1-1	TGCAGCGTTGAAAGCGGTTACACTGAAGCTTTCTTT	CSVESGYTEAFF
TRBD1	TRBV6-5	many	TRBJ1-1	TGTGCCAGCAGTTACGCAGGGGGGAACACTGAAGCTTTCTTT	CASSYAGGNTEAFF
TRBD1	TRBV15	many	TRBJ1-1	TGTGCCACCAGCAGAGGCGCGACAGGGGCTACTGAAGCTTTCTTT	CATSRGATGATEAFF
.	TRBV6-5	.	TRBJ1-1	TGTGCCAGCAGTTACGACATAAACACTGAAGCTTTCTTT	CASSYDINTEAFF
.	TRBV27	few	TRBJ2-6	TGTGCCAGCAGCAAAGCTCCGGCTGGGGCCAACGTCCTGACTTTC	CASSKAPAGANVLTF
.	TRBV5-1	many	TRBJ1-1	TGCGCCAGCAGCTTGGGTAGGGGGGGCTTCGACACTGAAGCTTTCTTT	CASSLGRGGFDTEAFF
.	TRBV6-5	many	TRBJ1-5	TGTGCCAGCAGTTACTCTGATCGACTGTACTATAGCAATCAGCCCCAGCATTTT	CASSYSDRLYYSNQPQHF
TRBD2	TRBV4-1	.	TRBJ2-1	TGCGCCAGCAGCCAAGGGGCCCAGCGGGGGAGATACAATGAGCAGTTCTTC	CASSQGAQRGRYNEQFF
TRBD1	TRBV27	many	TRBJ2-5	TGTGCCACCCGCCGAGGGGGCGGCGGAGAGACCCAGTACTTC	CATRRGGGGETQYF
.	TRBV6-1	.	TRBJ2-5	TGTGCCAGCAGTAAACTAGCCTCCCAGGAGGAGACCCAGTACTTC	CASSKLASQEETQYF
.	TRBV5-1	many	TRBJ2-5	TGCGCCAGCAGCCAAACCTTCAAGAAAGAGACCCAGTACTTC	CASSQTFKKETQYF
.	TRBV7-8	many	TRBJ1-2	TGTGCCAGCAGCTTAGTCTCAAACTATGGCTACACCTTC	CASSLVSNYGYTF
.	TRBV7-9	many	TRBJ1-1	TGTGCCAGCAGCTCTGTGACAGGTGAAGCTTTCTTT	CASSSVTGEAFF
TRBD1	TRBV5-4	few	TRBJ2-7	TGTGCCAGCAGCCAAGGGGGACAGGTCTCCTACGAGCAGTACTTC	CASSQGGQVSYEQYF
TRBD1	TRBV6-1	.	TRBJ2-5	TGTGCCAGCAGCCTCCACGGGACAGGCCCCGGGGAGACCCAGTACTTC	CASSLHGTGPGETQYF
.	TRBV6-1	many	TRBJ1-2	TGTGCCAGCAGGCCTAGTGGAGGGGCCGATTATGGCTACACCTTC	CASRPSGGADYGYTF
TRBD1	TRBV5-1	.	TRBJ2-5	TGCGCCAGCAGCCCCGGGGACAGCAATCAAGAGACCCAGTACTTC	CASSPGDSNQETQYF
TRBD2	TRBV3-1	once	TRBJ2-1	TGTGCCAGCAGCCGCCCGGGACTAGCGAACAATGAGCAGTTCTTC	CASSRPGLANNEQFF
TRBD1	TRBV27	.	TRBJ1-6	TGTGCCAGCAGTCCCCGGACAGGACTTAATTCACCCCTCCACTTT	CASSPRTGLNSPLHF
TRBD1	TRBV6-1	.	TRBJ1-1	TGTGCCAGCAGACCGGGACAGGGGGTGAACACTGAAGCTTTCTTT	CASRPGQGVNTEAFF
TRBD1	TRBV7-3	many	TRBJ2-7	TGTGCCAGCAGCCTCGACGGACAGGGACCTGACTACGAGCAGTACTTC	CASSLDGQGPDYEQYF
.	TRBV2	many	TRBJ1-5	TGTGCCAGCAGGGGGGGGACTAGCAATCAGCCCCAGCATTTT	CASRGGTSNQPQHF
.	TRBV6-1	.	TRBJ1-2	TGTGCCAGCAGAGACCTCCGGGACAATGGCTACACCTTC	CASRDLRDNGYTF
.	TRBV12-3/TRBV12-4	many	TRBJ1-1	TGTGCCAGCAGATGGAGGGAAAGCACTGAAGCTTTCTTT	CASRWRESTEAFF